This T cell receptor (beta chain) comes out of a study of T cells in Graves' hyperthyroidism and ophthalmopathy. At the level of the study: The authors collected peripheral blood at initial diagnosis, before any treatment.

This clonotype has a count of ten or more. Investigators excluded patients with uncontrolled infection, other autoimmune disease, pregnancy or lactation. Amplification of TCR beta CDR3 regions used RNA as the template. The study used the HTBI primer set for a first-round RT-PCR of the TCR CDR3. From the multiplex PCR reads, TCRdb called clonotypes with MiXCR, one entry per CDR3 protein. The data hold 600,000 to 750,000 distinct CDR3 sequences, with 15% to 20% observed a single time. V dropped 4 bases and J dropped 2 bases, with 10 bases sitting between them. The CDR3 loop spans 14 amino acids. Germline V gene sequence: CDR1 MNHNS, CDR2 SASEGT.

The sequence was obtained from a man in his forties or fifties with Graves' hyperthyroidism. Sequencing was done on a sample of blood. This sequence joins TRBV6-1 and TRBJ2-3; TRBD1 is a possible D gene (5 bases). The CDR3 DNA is TGTGCCAGCAGTGGACAGTTCTTCACAGATACGCAGTATTTT. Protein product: CASSGQFFTDTQYF.